This TCR beta chain was retrieved from a study of human T cells and chemical hapten exposure. The time point is: patch test 1, 2 weeks after DPC sensitization. Treatment meaning: therapeutic diphenylcyclopropenone sensitization with weekly scalp DPC. V was trimmed by 6 bases and J by 3 bases, leaving 10 bases between them. Germline V CDR1 and CDR2: KGHSH, LQKENI. The CDR3 totals 13 residues. TCRdb passed the RACE reads through MiXCR, listing each CDR3 protein once. The sample records about 80,000 distinct CDR3 sequences, around 10% being singletons. This sequence joins TRBV18 and TRBJ2-3; D remains unclear. The material sequenced was whole blood, taken in connection with sensitization to the hapten diphenylcyclopropenone (DPC). This receptor was obtained from a woman in her fifties or sixties with alopecia areata. Some clones in this sample may be carry-over from other donors' samples. In nucleotides, the CDR3 is TGTGCCAGCTCTACGGACGGAACAGATACGCAGTATTTT. Amino acid sequence: CASSTDGTDTQYF. The variable domain in full, with the rest retrieved from reference TRBV18 and TRBJ2-3, is NAGVMQNPRHLVRRRGQEARLRCSPMKGHSHVYWYRQLPEEGLKFMVYLQKENIIDESGMPKERFSAEFPKEGPSILRIQQVVRGDSAAYFCASSTDGTDTQYFGPGTRLTVL.